This entry lists 19 T cell receptor beta chains sequenced from one sample in a study of shared clonotypes between healthy human individuals. Produced via immunoSEQ multiplex PCR; TCRdb's table is partial and in-frame only. The table lists about 470,000 clones, 79% of them singletons. The source material was PBMCs. The receptors here all came from a woman aged 40 to 50 in good health. Some clones in this sample may be carry-over from other donors' samples.

The gene calls are TRBV7-2 and TRBJ2-5; perhaps TRBD2 as D (6 bases). This CDR3 is built from 14 residues. Trimming left V 0 bases short and J 3 bases short, with 8 bases between. Per germline, CDR1 SGHTA and CDR2 FQGNSA. In nucleotides, the CDR3 is TGTGCCAGCAGCTTAGCGGTAGCGGAAGAGACCCAGTACTTC. It translates to CASSLAVAEETQYF.

This clone was counted a single time. The chain has TRBV6-5 and TRBJ2-3; no clear D gene. This CDR3 has 10 amino acids. V was clipped by 10 bases and J by 11 bases, with 13 bases between them. The germline V gene encodes CDR1 MNHEY and CDR2 SVGAGI. The CDR3 region has the DNA TGTGCCACCCTCCCCTGGGAGCAGTATTTT. Protein: CATLPWEQYF.

The chain joins TRBV30 to TRBJ1-1; 7 nucleotides align to TRBD1. The germline V gene encodes CDR1 GTSNPN and CDR2 SVGIG (reference sequence). This CDR3 contains 14 residues. Unmatched junction bases numbered 8, after V lost 3 bases and J lost 4 bases. CDR3 nucleotide sequence: TGTGCCTGGAGCGTAGGGACAGACTCCACTGAAGCTTTCTTT. It yields the protein CAWSVGTDSTEAFF.

This clone appeared a single time. V and J are TRBV4-1 and TRBJ2-1; D may correspond to TRBD1 or TRBD2 (5 bases each). Trimming stripped 7 bases from V and 10 bases from J, with 17 bases between. This CDR3 is 13 amino acids long. Germline CDR1 is MGHRA and CDR2 is YSYEKL. CDR3 sequence (DNA): TGCGCCAGCAACCAGGGTCATCGGGGCGAGCAGTTCTTC. Its protein product is CASNQGHRGEQFF.

J is TRBJ1-2 and V is TRBV27, with 8 bases fitting TRBD1. The CDR3 is made up of 15 amino acids. Trimming removed 5 bases from V and 5 bases from J; junction bases left unmatched: 10. Germline V gene sequence: CDR1 MNHEY, CDR2 SMNVEV (reference sequence). The CDR3 protein is CASSPSDRDAYGYTF. CDR3 DNA sequence: TGTGCCAGCAGTCCATCGGACAGGGACGCTTATGGCTACACCTTC.

Turning to this clone: The sample contains more than one DNA sequence encoding this CDR3. The rearrangement links TRBV20-1 to TRBJ2-1; 8 nucleotides align to TRBD2. Germline lookup yields CDR1 DFQATT and CDR2 SNEGSKA (reference sequence). The CDR3 is made up of 11 amino acids. V shed 1 base and J 12 bases; nucleotides not matched to a gene: 2. The CDR3 nucleotides are TGCAGTGCTAGAGGTCTAGCGGGGCAGTTCTTC. It specifies CSARGLAGQFF.

The genes are TRBV4-2 and TRBJ1-2; 11 nucleotides line up with TRBD1. Germline V gene lookup returns CDR1 LGHNA and CDR2 YNFKEQ. With 0 bases clipped from V and 7 bases from J, the junction kept 4 bases outside the gene matches. CDR3 size: 15 residues. The CDR3 DNA reads as TGTGCCAGCAGCCAAGAAGGACAGGGGGCACGTGGCTACACCTTC. This encodes CASSQEGQGARGYTF.

Here the CDR3 reads CASRGRGSSYGYTF. The CDR3 region has the DNA TGTGCCAGCAGGGGGAGGGGTTCCTCCTATGGCTACACCTTC. The J gene is TRBJ1-2, the V gene TRBV28, with a possible D match to TRBD1 (5 bases). Between the trimmed V and J ends, which lost 6 bases and 4 bases, there was a span of 15 bases. Per the germline V gene, CDR1 is MDHEN and CDR2 is SYDVKM. This CDR3 is 14 amino acids long.

The chain has TRBV27 and TRBJ1-1, with D tentatively TRBD1 (5 bases). The CDR3 sequence is 14 residues long. Germline loops: CDR1 MNHEY, CDR2 SMNVEV (reference sequence). Trimming took 6 bases from V and 1 from J, leaving 12 bases between them. CDR3 residues: CASSPGTSNTEAFF. CDR3 nucleotides: TGTGCCAGCAGCCCAGGGACCTCGAACACTGAAGCTTTCTTT.

The rearrangement links TRBV5-1 to TRBJ2-7; 8 bases map to TRBD1. Germline V CDR1 and CDR2: SGHRS, YFSETQ. Trimming removed 0 bases from V and 4 bases from J; junction bases left unmatched: 6. The CDR3 runs 15 residues. The CDR3 is CASSLGGTGGYEQYF. CDR3 nucleotide sequence: TGCGCCAGCAGCTTGGGGGGGACAGGTGGTTACGAGCAGTACTTC.

The genes are TRBV5-1 and TRBJ1-2; 8 bases map to TRBD1. CDR3 length: 14 residues. Germline lookup yields CDR1 SGHRS and CDR2 YFSETQ. The J segment lost 0 bases and the V segment lost 4 bases, leaving 2 bases of the junction unmatched. The CDR3 DNA reads TGCGCCAGCAGCCCAGGGGGCCCTAACTATGGCTACACCTTC. Translation: CASSPGGPNYGYTF.

The V gene is TRBV4-1, the J gene TRBJ2-5; D is possibly TRBD2 (7 bases). Trimming took off 4 bases at V and 2 bases at J, with 11 bases between the two ends. CDR3 length: 14 residues. The V gene's germline CDR1 is MGHRA and CDR2 YSYEKL. The CDR3 DNA reads TGCGCCAGCAGCCGGGAGGGGGGTCAAGAGACCCAGTACTTC. As protein: CASSREGGQETQYF.

The chain has TRBV30 and TRBJ2-5, with a tentative D call TRBD2 (5 bases). This CDR3 contains 14 residues. V lost 8 bases and J 2 bases, leaving 18 bases between the germline ends. From germline, CDR1 is GTSNPN and CDR2 SVGIG (reference sequence). The CDR3 region has the DNA TGTGCCAGAGGGAGTGGGGTAGGACAAGAGACCCAGTACTTC. It yields the protein CARGSGVGQETQYF.

This clone was seen a few times. This chain uses TRBV5-1 with TRBJ2-2; the D gene is possibly TRBD1 (6 bases). Trimming removed 3 bases from V and 0 bases from J, with 12 bases in between. Per the germline V gene, CDR1 is SGHRS and CDR2 is YFSETQ. The CDR3 runs 16 residues. CDR3 sequence: CASSSGTTANTGELFF. In DNA, the CDR3 is TGCGCCAGCAGCTCCGGGACAACCGCGAACACCGGGGAGCTGTTTTTT. Variable domain in full (rest from reference TRBV5-1 and TRBJ2-2): KAGVTQTPRYLIKTRGQQVTLSCSPISGHRSVSWYQQTPGQGLQFLFEYFSETQRNKGNFPGRFSGRQFSNSRSEMNVSTLELGDSALYLCASSSGTTANTGELFFGEGSRLTVL.

The chain uses TRBV27 and TRBJ1-2; the D gene is possibly TRBD1 (5 bases). Germline CDR1 reads MNHEY; CDR2 reads SMNVEV (reference sequence). This CDR3 is 13 amino acids long. The V end was cut by 6 bases, the J end by 2 bases, with 10 bases between. CDR3 DNA sequence: TGTGCCAGCAGCGTACAGGAGAACTATGGCTACACCTTC. This gives the protein CASSVQENYGYTF.

The CDR3 DNA sequence: TGCGCCAGCAGCTTGGTCGGGCAGGGGGAGCAGCCCCAGCATTTT. As protein: CASSLVGQGEQPQHF. V usage is TRBV5-1 and J usage is TRBJ1-5; 7 nucleotides align to TRBD1. The CDR3 is 15 amino acids. The V segment lost 0 bases and the J segment 7 bases; nucleotides outside the gene matches: 7. From germline, CDR1 is SGHRS and CDR2 YFSETQ.

Written as DNA, the CDR3 is TGTGCCAGCAGCCGGAGAACCGGGGCCGGCAATCAGCCCCAGCATTTT. This sequence encodes CASSRRTGAGNQPQHF. The V gene is TRBV2, the J gene TRBJ1-5, with D possibly matching TRBD1 (5 bases). The CDR3 is made up of 16 amino acids. Trimming removed 6 bases at V and 2 bases at J, with 17 bases between. Germline V gene data show CDR1 as SNHLY and CDR2 as FYNNEI.

Only a few counts were recorded for this clone. The chain combines TRBV7-9 with TRBJ2-5; either TRBD1 or TRBD2 may fit D (5 bases each). The end of the DNA aligns better with TRBJ2-7, so the J call may be wrong. Germline V CDR1 and CDR2: SEHNR, FQNEAQ (reference sequence). The CDR3 has 13 residues. CDR3 nucleotides: TGTGCCAGCAGCCCGGGACGGTACTACGAGCAGTACTTC. Its protein is CASSPGRYYEQYF.

This sequence joins TRBV7-6 and TRBJ1-6, with 8 bases lining up with TRBD1. Trimming removed 2 bases from V and 7 bases from J; junction bases left unmatched: 7. The CDR3 has 16 residues. The germline V gene encodes CDR1 SGHVS and CDR2 FNYEAQ. The CDR3 coding sequence is TGTGCCAGCAGCTTATCAGGCAGGGGGCTCAATTCACCCCTCCACTTT. This gives the protein CASSLSGRGLNSPLHF.